This TCR beta chain comes out of a study of T cells in Graves' hyperthyroidism and ophthalmopathy. The study, taken as a whole, reports: A model using 13 V-J features told ophthalmopathy apart from stable hyperthyroidism.

It was RNA transcripts that yielded the amplified TCR beta CDR3 regions. When the TCR CDR3 underwent first-round RT-PCR, the HTBI primer set was used. Each CDR3 protein gets one entry after TCRdb re-called the multiplex PCR reads with MiXCR. The sample includes about 130,000 distinct CDR3 sequences, around 20% of them seen just once. The V end lost 0 bases, the J end lost 0 bases, and 15 bases lay between the germline ends. The CDR3 has 17 residues. Germline V gene sequence: CDR1 SGDLS, CDR2 YYNGEE. The table lists this clonotype with many counts. Its target is unknown. Orbital computed tomography and thyroid ultrasound, together with serum TRAb and thyroxine and clinical symptoms, were used for diagnoses.

Sequenced input: blood. The rearrangement uses TRBV9 and TRBJ1-2; D is unresolved. The TCR sequence derives from a woman in her fifties or sixties with Graves' hyperthyroidism that later progressed to Graves' ophthalmopathy. The CDR3 loop is CASSVEVGGGPNYGYTF. The CDR3, as DNA: TGTGCCAGCAGCGTAGAGGTCGGAGGAGGACCTAACTATGGCTACACCTTC.